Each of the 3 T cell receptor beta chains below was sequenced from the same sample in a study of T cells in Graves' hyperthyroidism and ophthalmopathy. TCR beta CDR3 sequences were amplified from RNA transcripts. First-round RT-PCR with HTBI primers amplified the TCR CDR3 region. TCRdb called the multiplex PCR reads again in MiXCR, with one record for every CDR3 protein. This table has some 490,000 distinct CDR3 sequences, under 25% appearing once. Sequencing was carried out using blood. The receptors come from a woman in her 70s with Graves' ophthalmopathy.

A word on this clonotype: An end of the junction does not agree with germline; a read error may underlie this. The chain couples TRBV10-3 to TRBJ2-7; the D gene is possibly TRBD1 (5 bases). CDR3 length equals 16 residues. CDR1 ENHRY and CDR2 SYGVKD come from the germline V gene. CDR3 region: CATSESGAPPQHEQYF. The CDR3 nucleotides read TGTGCCACCAGTGAGTCTGGGGCACCCCCTCAGCACGAGCAGTACTTC.

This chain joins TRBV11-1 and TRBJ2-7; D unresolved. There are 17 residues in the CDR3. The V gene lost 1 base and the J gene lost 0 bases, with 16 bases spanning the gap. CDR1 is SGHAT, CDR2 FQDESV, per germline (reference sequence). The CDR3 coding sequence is TGTGCCAGCAGCTTAGGTACCTGGGCAGGAAGCTCCTACGAGCAGTACTTC. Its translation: CASSLGTWAGSSYEQYF.

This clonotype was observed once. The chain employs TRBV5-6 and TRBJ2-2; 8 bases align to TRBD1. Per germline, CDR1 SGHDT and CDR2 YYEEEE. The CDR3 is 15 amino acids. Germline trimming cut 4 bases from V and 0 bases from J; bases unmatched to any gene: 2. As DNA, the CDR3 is TGTGCCAGCAGCGGGGACAGGACGAACACCGGGGAGCTGTTTTTT. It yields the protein CASSGDRTNTGELFF.